The 27 T cell receptor beta chains reported below all come from one sample, sequenced in a study. TCRdb analysed the 5' RACE reads with MiXCR anew, one entry per CDR3 protein. The table has 35,000 to 50,000 distinct CDR3 sequences, over 25% seen once; the top ten hold under 5%. Sequencing was carried out using tumor-infiltrating memory CD4+ T cells sorted from the breast tumor. Documented subset: memory CD4+ T cells, CD4+CD45RO+CD25-. Receptors were obtained from a female donor with breast cancer.

V usage is TRBV5-5 and J usage is TRBJ1-6; 7 bases match TRBD1. The CDR3 covers 15 residues. With 6 bases clipped from V and 8 bases from J, the junction kept 11 bases outside the gene matches. Germline V gives CDR1 SGHKS, CDR2 YYEKEE (reference sequence). The CDR3, as DNA: TGTGCCAGCACCTCCGAGGCAGGGGGATATTCACCCCTCCACTTT. Its translation: CASTSEAGGYSPLHF. The full variable domain, rest sourced from reference TRBV5-5 and TRBJ1-6, is DAGVTQSPTHLIKTRGQQVTLRCSPISGHKSVSWYQQVLGQGPQFIFQYYEKEERGRGNFPDRFSARQFPNYSSELNVNALLLGDSALYLCASTSEAGGYSPLHFGNGTRLTVT.

Many counts were recorded for this clonotype. The gene calls are TRBV12-3 or TRBV12-4 and TRBJ2-1, with unresolved D. V lost 0 bases, J lost 10 bases, and 10 bases lay in between. The CDR3 extends over 13 amino acids. CDR3 bases: TGTGCCAGCAGTTTAGCGGTGGTGGGGGAGCAGTTCTTC. Protein: CASSLAVVGEQFF.

About this clonotype itself: At one end the junction does not follow the germline gene, possibly because of a read error. V is TRBV28 and J is TRBJ1-1; 9 bases map to TRBD1. CDR3 size: 16 residues. CDR1 is MDHEN and CDR2 is SYDVKM in the germline V gene. As DNA, the CDR3 is TGTGCCAGCAGTTTGAGGGGACAGGGTTTGAAAACTGAAGCTTTCTTT. It is translated as CASSLRGQGLKTEAFF. The variable domain in full, completed from reference TRBV28 and TRBJ1-1, reads DVKVTQSSRYLVKRTGEKVFLECVQDMDHENMFWYRQDPGLGLRLIYFSYDVKMKEKGDIPEGYSVSREKKERFSLILESASTNQTSMYLCASSLRGQGLKTEAFFGQGTRLTVV.

The chain joins TRBV20-1 to TRBJ1-6; a weak D match, TRBD1 (5 bases). V was trimmed by 1 base and J by 13 bases, leaving 20 bases between them. Germline CDR1 reads DFQATT; CDR2 reads SNEGSKA (reference sequence). The CDR3 length is 15 residues. CDR3 region: CSARAPGQGSSPLHF. In DNA, the CDR3 is TGCAGTGCTAGAGCCCCAGGGCAGGGATCTTCCCCCCTCCACTTT.

V is TRBV9 and J is TRBJ2-7; TRBD2 aligns across 8 bases. V gave up 3 bases and J gave up 0 bases; unmatched junction bases: 5. CDR3 length: 15 amino acids. Germline CDR1 SGDLS, CDR2 YYNGEE. CDR3 in amino acids: CASSATSGFSYEQYF. DNA for the CDR3: TGTGCCAGCAGCGCAACTAGCGGATTCTCCTACGAGCAGTACTTC.

The chain combines TRBV15 with TRBJ1-1; no clear D. CDR1 is LNHNV, CDR2 YYDKDF, per germline (reference sequence). V was pared by 1 base and J by 2 bases, with 11 bases between. The CDR3 consists of 15 residues. DNA for the CDR3: TGTGCCACCAGCAGAGGTGTGGGGTTTAACACTGAAGCTTTCTTT. Amino acids: CATSRGVGFNTEAFF.

The J gene is TRBJ2-2, the V gene TRBV7-9, with 10 bases that match TRBD2. Germline-derived CDR1 and CDR2 are SEHNR and FQNEAQ (reference sequence). V was clipped by 5 bases and J by 6 bases; unmatched bases: 9. This CDR3 contains 16 residues. The CDR3 loop reads CASSQRGLAVAGELFF. CDR3 in DNA: TGTGCCAGCAGCCAAAGAGGACTAGCGGTGGCCGGGGAGCTGTTTTTT.

V gene TRBV5-6 combines with J gene TRBJ2-7; 11 bases match TRBD2. The germline CDR1 and CDR2 sequences are SGHDT and YYEEEE. V shed 4 bases and J 4 bases; nucleotides not matched to a gene: 4. The CDR3 extends over 14 amino acids. The DNA for the CDR3 is TGTGCCAGCAGCGCGACTAGCGGGAAGTACGAGCAGTACTTC. Amino acids: CASSATSGKYEQYF.

This clonotype was observed a few times. The chain recombines TRBV4-1 with TRBJ2-3, with unresolved D. Germline CDR1 is MGHRA and CDR2 is YSYEKL. V was cut by 0 bases and J by 0 bases, with 10 bases left in between. The CDR3 sequence is 16 residues long. CDR3 DNA: TGCGCCAGCAGCCAAGAGACCGTAGTTAGCACAGATACGCAGTATTTT. Translated, it gives CASSQETVVSTDTQYF.

In this sample, this clonotype turned up a few times. The chain joins TRBV5-1 to TRBJ2-6; D is perhaps TRBD1 or TRBD2 (6 bases each). Trimming removed 1 base at V and 2 bases at J, with 13 bases between. Germline CDR1 reads SGHRS; CDR2 reads YFSETQ. The CDR3 spans 17 residues. In DNA, the CDR3 is TGCGCCAGCAGCTTGACAGGGAGGCAGCCTGGGGCCAACGTCCTGACTTTC. Encoded protein: CASSLTGRQPGANVLTF.

This clonotype has just one count. This may be a read error: a much more frequent sequence differs by one nucleotide. The CDR3 sequence is CRASPSWEDKNIQYF. The CDR3 nucleotides are TGCAGAGCATCTCCCAGTTGGGAAGACAAAAACATTCAGTACTTC. The J gene is TRBJ2-4, the V gene TRBV20-1; D remains ambiguous. The CDR3 totals 15 residues. Germline V gene sequence: CDR1 DFQATT, CDR2 SNEGSKA (reference sequence).

In regard to this clonotype: A much bigger clone sits one base away, suggesting this may be a read error. The rearrangement links TRBV20-1 to TRBJ2-7; 8 nucleotides line up with TRBD2. The CDR3 spans 18 residues. Germline CDR1 is DFQATT and CDR2 is SNEGSKA (reference sequence). The DNA of the CDR3 is TGCGGTGCAAGAGGCCGGAGGCTAGCGGGCCCCAAAACCTACGAGCAGTACTTC. It encodes CGARGRRLAGPKTYEQYF.

This clonotype was counted a single time. A junction boundary mismatches the germline segment, possibly from a read error. The rearrangement uses TRBV4-1 and TRBJ2-6; no clear D gene. The CDR3 contains 15 residues. Germline V lookup: CDR1 MGHRA, CDR2 YSYEKL. DNA for the CDR3: TGCGCCGGCAGCAACCGGGCAGCTGGGGCCAACGTCCTGACTTTC. It encodes CAGSNRAAGANVLTF.

This clonotype has more than one count but fewer than ten. The chain employs TRBV12-3 or TRBV12-4 and TRBJ1-5; D gene ambiguous. The CDR3 contains 15 residues. With 1 base removed from V and 5 bases from J, the gap between germline ends came to 12 bases. CDR3 residues: CASSLEGVNDQPQHF. In DNA, the CDR3 is TGTGCCAGCAGTTTAGAGGGCGTTAACGATCAGCCCCAGCATTTT.

This rearrangement joins TRBV20-1 to TRBJ2-7, with TRBD2 matching over 7 bases. J lost 2 bases, V lost 2 bases, and 9 bases had no gene match. Per germline, CDR1 DFQATT and CDR2 SNEGSKA (reference sequence). There are 15 residues in the CDR3. Here the CDR3 DNA reads TGCAGTGCTAGAAAGGAGCGGGAACTGGCCTACGAGCAGTACTTC. Translating it yields CSARKERELAYEQYF.

Concerning this clonotype: A read error may be the cause here, since a much bigger clone is one base away. J is TRBJ2-7 and V is TRBV12-3 or TRBV12-4; D is ambiguous. The CDR3 extends over 11 amino acids. Trimming left V 3 bases short and J 9 bases short, with 9 bases between. The CDR3 loop reads CASSFGHGQYF. The CDR3 DNA follows: TGTGCCAGCAGTTTTGGCCACGGGCAGTACTTC.

The chain joins TRBV24-1 to TRBJ1-2; the D is unclear. Germline V gives CDR1 KGHDR, CDR2 SFDVKD. V lost 0 bases and J 7 bases, leaving 2 bases between the germline ends. This CDR3 contains 11 residues. The DNA of the CDR3 is TGTGCCACCAGTGATTTGCGTGGCTACACCTTC. Protein sequence: CATSDLRGYTF.

In this sample, this clonotype turned up a few times. This chain uses TRBV28 with TRBJ2-5; 14 nucleotides line up with TRBD2. V gave up 5 bases and J gave up 4 bases; unmatched junction bases: 6. This CDR3 has 16 residues. Looked up from germline, CDR1 is MDHEN and CDR2 is SYDVKM. CDR3 in DNA: TGTGCCAGCAGTACCGCCGGGACTAGCGGGAGAGAGACCCAGTACTTC. Its translation is CASSTAGTSGRETQYF. Variable domain in full (rest from reference TRBV28 and TRBJ2-5): DVKVTQSSRYLVKRTGEKVFLECVQDMDHENMFWYRQDPGLGLRLIYFSYDVKMKEKGDIPEGYSVSREKKERFSLILESASTNQTSMYLCASSTAGTSGRETQYFGPGTRLLVL.

About this clonotype itself: One end of the junction varies from germline; a read error may be responsible. The V and J genes are TRBV7-2 and TRBJ1-4; 7 nucleotides match TRBD1. Germline V lookup: CDR1 SGHTA, CDR2 FQGNSA. The CDR3 totals 15 residues. The CDR3 sequence: CASSYRGGTYEELFF. CDR3 DNA sequence: TGTGCCAGCAGCTACAGAGGGGGCACCTATGAAGAACTGTTTTTT. Filled out from reference TRBV7-2 and TRBJ1-4, the complete variable domain reads GAGVSQSPSNKVTEKGKDVELRCDPISGHTALYWYRQSLGQGLEFLIYFQGNSAPDKSGLPSDRFSAERTGGSVSTLTIQRTQQEDSAVYLCASSYRGGTYEELFFGSGTQLSVL.

This clonotype came up a few times. At one end the junction does not follow the germline gene, possibly because of a read error. The rearrangement uses TRBV4-2 and TRBJ2-3; the match to TRBD2 covers 11 bases. This CDR3 has 16 residues. Germline loops: CDR1 LGHNA, CDR2 YNFKEQ. CDR3 amino acids: CASSQGLAGSTDTQYF. The DNA for the CDR3 is TGCGCCAGCAGCCAAGGACTAGCGGGTAGCACAGATACGCAGTATTTT.

The sample holds a few counts of this clonotype. The chain combines TRBV7-6 with TRBJ2-3; TRBD2 agrees at 7 bases. The CDR3 length is 16 residues. CDR1 is SGHVS, CDR2 FNYEAQ, per germline. J was trimmed by 1 base and V by 0 bases; bases with no gene match: 4. CDR3 residues: CASSLAGGPGTDTQYF. CDR3 bases: TGTGCCAGCAGCTTAGCGGGAGGGCCGGGCACAGATACGCAGTATTTT. The entire variable domain, with the rest obtained from reference TRBV7-6 and TRBJ2-3, is as follows: GAGVSQSPRYKVTKRGQDVALRCDPISGHVSLYWYRQALGQGPEFLTYFNYEAQQDKSGLPNDRFSAERPEGSISTLTIQRTEQRDSAMYRCASSLAGGPGTDTQYFGPGTRLTVL.

This clonotype was seen only a few times. This chain joins TRBV6-1 and TRBJ1-2; D may be TRBD1 (5 bases). Trimming removed 6 bases from V and 4 bases from J, with 12 bases in between. The CDR3 loop spans 13 amino acids. Germline loops: CDR1 MNHNS, CDR2 SASEGT. This chain's CDR3 is CASSRDASYGYTF. CDR3 nucleotide sequence: TGTGCCAGCAGCCGGGACGCTAGCTATGGCTACACCTTC.

The CDR3 sequence is CASSYSDQGRGSPLHF. The CDR3 DNA reads TGTGCCAGCAGTTACTCTGATCAGGGTAGAGGTTCACCCCTCCACTTT. The chain recombines TRBV6-6 with TRBJ1-6; TRBD1 might be the D (5 bases). The CDR3 contains 16 residues. Per germline, CDR1 MNHNY and CDR2 SVGAGI (reference sequence). V lost 0 bases, J lost 9 bases, and 15 bases lay in between.

V usage is TRBV7-8 and J usage is TRBJ2-7; weak D call: TRBD2 (5 bases). From germline, CDR1 is SGHVS and CDR2 FQNEAQ. This CDR3 region has 14 residues. Trimming cost V 0 bases and J 5 bases, with 11 bases left between them. CDR3 DNA sequence: TGTGCCAGCAGCTTAGCACTAGGATACAACGAGCAGTACTTC. This encodes CASSLALGYNEQYF.

Only one count was recorded for this clonotype. This chain connects TRBV5-1 to TRBJ1-2, with 7 bases fitting TRBD1. Germline CDR1 reads SGHRS; CDR2 reads YFSETQ. This CDR3 has 12 residues. Trimming took 3 bases from V and 7 from J; bases not matched to a gene: 3. The CDR3 DNA follows: TGCGCCAGCAGCTCCCAGGGGGTTGGCTACACCTTC. This sequence encodes CASSSQGVGYTF.

This clonotype turned up a few times. The rearrangement links TRBV6-6 to TRBJ2-7; 7 bases map to TRBD2. The CDR3 covers 15 residues. Trimming cost V 4 bases and J 3 bases; bases outside gene matches: 9. Per germline, CDR1 MNHNY and CDR2 SVGAGI (reference sequence). This chain's CDR3 is CASSSPTSRDYEQYF. The CDR3 DNA sequence: TGTGCCAGCAGTTCCCCGACTAGCCGCGACTACGAGCAGTACTTC.

This clonotype showed up many times. The rearrangement joins TRBV4-1 to TRBJ2-1; 10 bases map to TRBD2. The CDR3 sequence is 15 residues long. Germline-derived CDR1 and CDR2 are MGHRA and YSYEKL. V lost 3 bases and J lost 7; bases outside the gene matches: 6. This chain's CDR3 is CASSHLAGGTNEQFF. The DNA of the CDR3 is TGCGCCAGCAGCCACTTAGCGGGAGGCACTAATGAGCAGTTCTTC.